These 4 T cell receptor beta chains originate from one sample sequenced in a study of CD4+ T cells in melanoma. Method: immunoSEQ multiplex PCR; TCRdb's copy keeps in-frame clones and lacks some. This listing includes dozens of clones. The sequencing input was cells sorted by PD-1 expression. These receptors came from a human donor with melanoma.

The V and J genes are TRBV7-6 and TRBJ2-2; possible D gene TRBD2, 6 bases. Trimming shortened V by 2 bases and J by 7 bases, and 17 bases separated the two germline ends. The germline gives CDR1 SGHVS, CDR2 FNYEAQ. The length of the CDR3 is 16 residues. The CDR3 is CASSLYTPAEGGELFF. CDR3 sequence (DNA): TGTGCCAGCAGCTTATACACTCCGGCGGAGGGCGGGGAGCTGTTTTTT.

This clone was detected only a few times. The V call is TRBV2, the J call TRBJ1-3; D remains ambiguous. The germline CDR1 and CDR2 sequences are SNHLY and FYNNEI. The CDR3 totals 14 residues. V was pared by 10 bases and J by 4 bases, with 17 bases between. Here the CDR3 DNA reads TGTGCCATTCCCACGCGGGGTGACGGAAACACCATATATTTT. Translation gives CAIPTRGDGNTIYF.

This clone was observed a few times. This chain uses TRBV2 with TRBJ2-3; D is undetermined. Germline lookup yields CDR1 SNHLY and CDR2 FYNNEI. CDR3 length equals 13 residues. Trimming shortened V by 3 bases and J by 6 bases, and 10 bases separated the two germline ends. CDR3 coding DNA: TGTGCCAGCAGTGAGGGCCAGACGGATACGCAGTATTTT. It yields the protein CASSEGQTDTQYF.

This clone is categorized as hyperexpanded. V and J are TRBV5-1 and TRBJ1-4; the D gene is possibly TRBD1 (6 bases). This CDR3 comprises 14 residues. Trimming stripped 4 bases from V and 7 bases from J, with 14 bases between. The germline CDR1 and CDR2 sequences are SGHRS and YFSETQ. CDR3: CASSVQGGFEKLFF. CDR3 DNA: TGCGCCAGCAGCGTACAGGGTGGGTTTGAAAAACTGTTTTTT.